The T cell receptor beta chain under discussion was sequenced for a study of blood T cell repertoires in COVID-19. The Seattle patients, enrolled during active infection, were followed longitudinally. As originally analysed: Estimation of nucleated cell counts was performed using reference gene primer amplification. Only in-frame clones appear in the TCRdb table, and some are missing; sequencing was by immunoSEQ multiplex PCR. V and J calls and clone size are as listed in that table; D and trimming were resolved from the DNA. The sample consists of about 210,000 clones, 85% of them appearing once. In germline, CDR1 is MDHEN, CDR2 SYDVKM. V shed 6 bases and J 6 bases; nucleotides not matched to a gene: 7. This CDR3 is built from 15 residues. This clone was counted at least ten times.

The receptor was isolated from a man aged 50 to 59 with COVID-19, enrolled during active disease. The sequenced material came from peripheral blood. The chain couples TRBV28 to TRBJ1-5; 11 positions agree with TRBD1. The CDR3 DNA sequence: TGTGCCAGCAGCTGGACAGGGGGCGAGGTTCAGCCCCAGCATTTT. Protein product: CASSWTGGEVQPQHF.